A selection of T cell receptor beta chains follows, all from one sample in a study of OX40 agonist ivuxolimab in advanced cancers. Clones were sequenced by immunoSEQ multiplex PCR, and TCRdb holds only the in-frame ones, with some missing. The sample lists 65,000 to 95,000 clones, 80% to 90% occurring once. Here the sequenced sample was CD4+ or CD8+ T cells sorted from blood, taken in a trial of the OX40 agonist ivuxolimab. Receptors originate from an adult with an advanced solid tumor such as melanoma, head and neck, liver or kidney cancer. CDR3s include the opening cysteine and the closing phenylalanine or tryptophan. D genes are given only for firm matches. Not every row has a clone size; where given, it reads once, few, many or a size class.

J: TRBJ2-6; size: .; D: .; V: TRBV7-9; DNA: TGTGCCAGCAGCCCAGAGCCAGGCAGCTCTGGGGCCAACGTCCTGACTTTC; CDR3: CASSPEPGSSGANVLTF
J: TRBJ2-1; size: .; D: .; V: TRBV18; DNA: TGTGCCAGCTCACCATCCGGCCATAATGAGCAGTTCTTC; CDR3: CASSPSGHNEQFF
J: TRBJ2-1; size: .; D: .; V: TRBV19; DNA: TGTGCCAGTAGAGGGGCCTCCTACAATGAGCAGTTCTTC; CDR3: CASRGASYNEQFF
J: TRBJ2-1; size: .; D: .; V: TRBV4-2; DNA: TGTGCCAGCAGCCTTCTATCGCGTGAGCAGTTCTTC; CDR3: CASSLLSREQFF
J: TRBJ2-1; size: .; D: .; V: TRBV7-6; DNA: TGTGCCAGCAGCTTAGGGGCTTCTAGAGGTCTGCAGTTCTTC; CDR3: CASSLGASRGLQFF
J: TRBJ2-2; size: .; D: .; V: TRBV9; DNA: TGTGCCAGCAGCGCCAGGGGGGCGAACACCGGGGAGCTGTTTTTT; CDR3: CASSARGANTGELFF
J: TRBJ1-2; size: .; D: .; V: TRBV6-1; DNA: TGTGCCAGCAAAGGGTCAGGGGCCCAGGGCTACACCTTC; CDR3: CASKGSGAQGYTF
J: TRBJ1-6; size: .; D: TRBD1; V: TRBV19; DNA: TGTGCCAGTAGAGGGGACAGGGCCGATTCACCCCTCCACTTT; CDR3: CASRGDRADSPLHF
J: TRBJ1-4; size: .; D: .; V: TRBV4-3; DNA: TGCGCCAGCAGCCGACGGGATGGGAATGAAAAACTGTTTTTT; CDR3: CASSRRDGNEKLFF
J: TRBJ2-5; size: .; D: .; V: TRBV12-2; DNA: TGTGCAAGTCGCTTAGCGGGATCGACCGGGGACGTCCAAGAGACCCAGTACTTC; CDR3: CASRLAGSTGDVQETQYF
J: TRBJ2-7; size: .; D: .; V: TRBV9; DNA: TGTGCCAGCAGCCCCGAGGGAACGTCCTACGAGCAGTACTTC; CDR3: CASSPEGTSYEQYF
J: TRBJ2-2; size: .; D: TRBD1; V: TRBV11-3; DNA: TGTGCCAGCAGCTCCTCCAGGGGGCGCGACGGGGAGCTGTTTTTT; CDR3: CASSSSRGRDGELFF
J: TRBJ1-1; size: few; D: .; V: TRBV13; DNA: TGTGCCAGCAGCTACCAGCTGAACACTGAAGCTTTCTTT; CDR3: CASSYQLNTEAFF
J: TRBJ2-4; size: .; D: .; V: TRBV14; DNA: TGTGCCAGCAGCCAAGAAAGGGCCATAAACATTCAGTACTTC; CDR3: CASSQERAINIQYF
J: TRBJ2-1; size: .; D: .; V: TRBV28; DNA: TGTGCCACCCTAGGACTAAGCAATGAGCAGTTCTTC; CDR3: CATLGLSNEQFF
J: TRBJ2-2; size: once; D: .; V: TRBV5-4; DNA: TGTGCCAGCAGCCGCTACGGGGTTAGCGGGGAGCTGTTTTTT; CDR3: CASSRYGVSGELFF
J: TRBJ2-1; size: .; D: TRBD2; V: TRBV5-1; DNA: TGCGCCAGCAGCCCGGGACTAGTTGGTCCCAATGAGCAGTTCTTC; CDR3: CASSPGLVGPNEQFF
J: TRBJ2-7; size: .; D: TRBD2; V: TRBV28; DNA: TGTGCCAGCAGACCCAGCGGGGGCCCCTACGAGCAGTACTTC; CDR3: CASRPSGGPYEQYF
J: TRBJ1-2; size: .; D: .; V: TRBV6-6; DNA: TGTGCCAGCAGGGCTTACAGAGATGGCTACACCTTC; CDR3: CASRAYRDGYTF
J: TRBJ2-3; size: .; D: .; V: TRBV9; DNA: TGTGCCAGCAGCTCCCAAGTTACAGATACGCAGTATTTT; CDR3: CASSSQVTDTQYF
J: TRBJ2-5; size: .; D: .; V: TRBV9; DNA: TGTGCCAGCAGCGTAGACGGGATCCAAGAGACCCAGTACTTC; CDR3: CASSVDGIQETQYF
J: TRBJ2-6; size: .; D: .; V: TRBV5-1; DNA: TGCGCCAGCAGCAGGGATCCCTACTCTGGGGCCAACGTCCTGACTTTC; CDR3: CASSRDPYSGANVLTF
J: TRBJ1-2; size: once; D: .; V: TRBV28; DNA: TGTGCCAGCAGTGAATGGACAGACTATGGCTACACCTTC; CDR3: CASSEWTDYGYTF
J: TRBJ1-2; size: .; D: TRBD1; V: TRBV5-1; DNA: TGCGCCAGCAGCTCGACACAGGGGGGCTATGGCTACACCTTC; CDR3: CASSSTQGGYGYTF
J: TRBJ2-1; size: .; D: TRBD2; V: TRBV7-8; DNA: TGTGCCAGCAGCTTAGCGCGGGTGAGGCGGGAGGGCCTTGGGGAGCAGTTCTTC; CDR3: CASSLARVRREGLGEQFF
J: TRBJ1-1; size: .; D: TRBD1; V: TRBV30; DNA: TGTGCCTGGAGTCCCCGGGACAGCGCCTTCGCAGCTTTCTTT; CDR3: CAWSPRDSAFAAFF
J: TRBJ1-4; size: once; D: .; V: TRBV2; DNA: TGTGCCAGTAGCCCTTTTCGAGAAAAACTGTTTTTT; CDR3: CASSPFREKLFF
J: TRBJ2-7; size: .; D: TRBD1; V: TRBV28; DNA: TGTGCCAGCAGTTTGGGGACAGCCTACGAGCAGTACTTC; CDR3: CASSLGTAYEQYF
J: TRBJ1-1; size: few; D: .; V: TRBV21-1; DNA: TGTGCCCCCCCGTTGAGGAACACTGAAGCTTTCTTT; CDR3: CAPPLRNTEAFF
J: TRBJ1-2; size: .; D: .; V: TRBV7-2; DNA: TGTGCCAGCAGCCCCTTTAACAGGGTTGGCTACACCTTC; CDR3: CASSPFNRVGYTF
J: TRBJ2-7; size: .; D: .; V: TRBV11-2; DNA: TGTGCCAGCAGACAAGGTGTAGAGCAGTACTTC; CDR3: CASRQGVEQYF
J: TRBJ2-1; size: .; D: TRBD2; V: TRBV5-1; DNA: TGCGCCAGCAGCCTAGGACTAGCGGGTAACAATGAGCAGTTCTTC; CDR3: CASSLGLAGNNEQFF
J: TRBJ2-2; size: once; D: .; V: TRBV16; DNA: TGTGCCAGCAGCCCCCGGGATTCGATCACCGGGGAGCTGTTTTTT; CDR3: CASSPRDSITGELFF
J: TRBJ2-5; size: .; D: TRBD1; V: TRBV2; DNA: TGTGCCAGCAGTCAGACAGGGTTGGCAGAGACCCAGTACTTC; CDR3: CASSQTGLAETQYF
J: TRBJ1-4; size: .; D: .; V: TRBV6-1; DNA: TGTGCCAGCAGTGAAGGTTCAGGCTCGGAAAAACTGTTTTTT; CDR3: CASSEGSGSEKLFF
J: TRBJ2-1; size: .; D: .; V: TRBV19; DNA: TGTGCCAGTGGGCTCAGCGAGGGGGGATACAATGAGCAGTTCTTC; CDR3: CASGLSEGGYNEQFF
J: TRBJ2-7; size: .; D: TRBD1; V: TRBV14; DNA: TGTGCCAGCAGCCTGAGGACAGGGGGGACCTACGAGCAGTACTTC; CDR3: CASSLRTGGTYEQYF
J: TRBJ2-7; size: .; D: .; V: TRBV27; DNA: TGTGCCAGCTGGGACACCCGAACACTACGCGAGCAGTACTTC; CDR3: CASWDTRTLREQYF
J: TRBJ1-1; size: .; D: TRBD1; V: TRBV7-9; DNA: TGTGCCAGCAGCTCGGGACAGGGGTACACTGAAGCTTTCTTT; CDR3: CASSSGQGYTEAFF
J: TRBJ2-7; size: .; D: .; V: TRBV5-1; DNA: TGCGCCAGCAGCCAACCGGCTGAATACGAGCAGTACTTC; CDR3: CASSQPAEYEQYF
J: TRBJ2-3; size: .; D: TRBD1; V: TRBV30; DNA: TGTGCCTCAGACAGGGGGGAGACAGATACGCAGTATTTT; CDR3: CASDRGETDTQYF
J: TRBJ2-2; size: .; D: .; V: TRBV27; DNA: TGTGCCAGCAGTTTATCGGTCGGGGAGCTGTTTTTT; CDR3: CASSLSVGELFF
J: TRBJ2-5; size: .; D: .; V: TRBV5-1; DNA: TGCGCCAGCAGCCTTCGGACTGAAGAGACCCAGTACTTC; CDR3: CASSLRTEETQYF
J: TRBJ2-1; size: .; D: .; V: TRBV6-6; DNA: TGTGCCAGCAGGGGGATGGGCAGCGAGCAGTTCTTC; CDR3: CASRGMGSEQFF
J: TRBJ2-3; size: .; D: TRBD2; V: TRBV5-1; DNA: TGCGCCAGCAGCGAGGGCACTAGCGGGAGATTAGATACGCAGTATTTT; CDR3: CASSEGTSGRLDTQYF
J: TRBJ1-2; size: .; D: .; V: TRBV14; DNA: TGTGCCAGCAGCCAAGATCCGGCCAGAAACTATGGCTACACCTTC; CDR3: CASSQDPARNYGYTF